Listed here is a single T cell receptor beta chain. Antigen specificity is unknown. Only in-frame clones appear in the TCRdb table, and some are missing; sequencing was by immunoSEQ multiplex PCR. The table includes some 2.1 million clones, approximately 94% detected once. This record belongs to a study of shared clonotypes between healthy human individuals. Study-wide background: Each donor contributed plates that comprised three CD4 naive, three CD4 memory, two CD8 naive and one CD8 memory. Points from the study as a whole: Sampling included only blood; tissue repertoires likely differ.

As defined, naive CD8 cells were CD45RO-negative and positively selected for CCR7, with terminally differentiated effector memory CD45RA+ cells excluded. Participating donors were healthy, HIV-negative adults free of recent acute infections or vaccinations. Sample: naive CD8+ T cells sorted from blood. The source of this sequence is a man between 18 and 35 years old in good health.

The CDR3 region is CAWTLYSGRPYEQYF. In DNA form, the CDR3 reads TGTGCCTGGACTCTATACTCCGGACGCCCCTACGAGCAGTACTTC. The genes are TRBV30 and TRBJ2-7, with D uncertain. Germline CDR1 is GTSNPN and CDR2 is SVGIG (reference sequence). The CDR3 consists of 15 residues. The V gene lost 4 bases and the J gene lost 2 bases, with 18 bases spanning the gap.